This entry lists 18 T cell receptor beta chains sequenced from one sample in a study of blood T cell repertoires in COVID-19. Some clones are missing from TCRdb's copy, which holds only in-frame ones; the method was immunoSEQ multiplex PCR. The table lists 200,000 to 250,000 clones, about 84% of them singletons. The sample consisted of peripheral blood. The receptors here all came from an elderly woman with COVID-19, enrolled during active disease.

The chain carries TRBV19 and TRBJ2-1, with D possibly matching TRBD1 (5 bases). V was trimmed by 5 bases and J by 13 bases, leaving 15 bases between them. The CDR3 is 12 residues long. CDR1 LNHDA and CDR2 SQIVND come from the germline V gene (reference sequence). CDR3 nucleotide sequence: TGTGCCAGTAGTGCACAGGAGAACAGACAGTTCTTC. Translation: CASSAQENRQFF.

The chain links TRBV6-4 to TRBJ2-1; TRBD2 matches at 9 bases. The V gene end was trimmed by 5 bases and the J gene end by 0 bases; junction bases not matched to a gene: 2. Germline assignment: CDR1 MRHNA and CDR2 SNTAGT. The CDR3 loop spans 15 amino acids. CDR3 sequence (DNA): TGTGCCAGCAGTCCTAGCGGGGCCTCCTACAATGAGCAGTTCTTC. Translating it yields CASSPSGASYNEQFF.

The chain uses TRBV7-8 and TRBJ2-1; TRBD2 aligns across 13 bases. CDR3 size: 17 residues. The V gene end was trimmed by 2 bases and the J gene end by 8 bases; junction bases not matched to a gene: 9. Germline loops: CDR1 SGHVS, CDR2 FQNEAQ. CDR3 region: CASSLFRTSGRVDEQFF. CDR3 sequence (DNA): TGTGCCAGCAGCTTATTTCGGACTAGCGGGAGAGTCGATGAGCAGTTCTTC. The full variable domain, rest sourced from reference TRBV7-8 and TRBJ2-1, is GAGVSQSPRYKVAKRGQDVALRCDPISGHVSLFWYQQALGQGPEFLTYFQNEAQLDKSGLPSDRFFAERPEGSVSTLKIQRTQQEDSAVYLCASSLFRTSGRVDEQFFGPGTRLTVL.

V usage is TRBV3-1 (or the pseudogene TRBV3-2) and J usage is TRBJ1-6; D possibly corresponds to TRBD1 (5 bases). Germline V lookup: CDR1 LGHDT, CDR2 YNNKEL (reference sequence). The length of the CDR3 is 15 residues. Trimming cost V 0 bases and J 10 bases, with 13 bases left between them. CDR3 in amino acids: CASSQDRQGWSPLHF. The CDR3 region has the DNA TGTGCCAGCAGCCAAGATCGGCAGGGCTGGTCACCCCTCCACTTT.

This chain uses TRBV3-1 (or the pseudogene TRBV3-2) with TRBJ2-3, with a weak D call TRBD2 (6 bases). The CDR3 runs 11 residues. V lost 3 bases and J 8 bases, leaving 6 bases between the germline ends. Germline assignment: CDR1 LGHDT and CDR2 YNNKEL (reference sequence). CDR3 nucleotide sequence: TGTGCCAGCAGCCAGGGGGGTACGCAGTATTTT. Protein sequence: CASSQGGTQYF.

The genes are TRBV7-3 and TRBJ1-2; 7 nucleotides match TRBD1. V lost 8 bases to trimming and J lost 6 bases; unmatched junction nucleotides: 6. The germline CDR1 and CDR2 sequences are SGHTA and FQGTGA. The CDR3 has 12 residues. This chain's CDR3 is CASGRGSDGYTF. CDR3 DNA: TGTGCCAGCGGCAGGGGGTCGGATGGCTACACCTTC.

This chain uses TRBV3-1 (or the pseudogene TRBV3-2) with TRBJ1-1; the D is unclear. Germline V lookup: CDR1 LGHDT, CDR2 YNNKEL (reference sequence). V lost 3 bases to trimming and J lost 7 bases, with 12 bases between them. The CDR3 spans 13 residues. The CDR3 DNA sequence: TGTGCCAGCAGCCAGGGTAGCATGGGTGAAGCTTTCTTT. Amino acids: CASSQGSMGEAFF.

The chain uses TRBV15 and TRBJ2-1; D unclear. The CDR3 runs to 16 residues. Between the trimmed V and J ends, which lost 3 bases and 0 bases, there was a span of 12 bases. In germline, CDR1 is LNHNV, CDR2 YYDKDF (reference sequence). The CDR3 loop reads CATSSLAATSYNEQFF. The CDR3 bases are TGTGCCACCAGCAGTTTGGCTGCCACCTCCTACAATGAGCAGTTCTTC.

DNA of the CDR3: TGCGCCAGCACCACGGTTGGGGGGCAAGAGACCCAGTACTTC. Residues: CASTTVGGQETQYF. The chain couples TRBV5-1 to TRBJ2-5; D is perhaps TRBD2 (6 bases). CDR1 SGHRS and CDR2 YFSETQ come from the germline V gene. V lost 6 bases to trimming and J lost 2 bases, with 14 bases between them. The CDR3 is 14 amino acids.

The V and J genes are TRBV6-5 and TRBJ1-4, with TRBD1 matching over 9 bases. The CDR3 sequence is 15 residues long. The V and J ends lost 6 bases and 8 bases, in that order; junction bases with no gene match: 10. In germline, CDR1 is MNHEY, CDR2 SVGAGI. CDR3 amino acids: CASRISGTGREKLFF. The CDR3 DNA reads as TGTGCCAGCAGGATTTCCGGGACAGGGAGAGAAAAACTGTTTTTT.

V usage is TRBV10-3 and J usage is TRBJ2-5; 13 bases match TRBD2. CDR1 and CDR2 from the germline V gene are ENHRY and SYGVKD. The junction had 2 bases not matched to a gene; V was cut back by 4 bases and J by 3 bases. The CDR3 is 15 amino acids. CDR3 amino acids: CAISAGTSGEETQYF. For the CDR3, the DNA is TGTGCCATCAGTGCAGGGACTAGCGGGGAAGAGACCCAGTACTTC.

V and J are TRBV12-3 or TRBV12-4 and TRBJ2-7, with TRBD1 as a possible D gene (6 bases). CDR3 size: 12 residues. V was trimmed by 9 bases and J by 1 base, leaving 10 bases between them. Here the CDR3 reads CASGGLSYEQYF. The CDR3 DNA follows: TGTGCCAGTGGGGGCCTTTCCTACGAGCAGTACTTC.

The table lists this clone with a count of one. This chain uses TRBV2 with TRBJ2-1; 10 bases line up with TRBD2. Trimming removed 9 bases from V and 8 bases from J; junction bases left unmatched: 10. This CDR3 comprises 14 residues. The germline V gene has CDR1 SNHLY and CDR2 FYNNEI. The CDR3: CASGIAGGRDEQFF. The CDR3 region has the DNA TGTGCCAGTGGGATAGCGGGGGGCAGGGATGAGCAGTTCTTC.

This chain connects TRBV10-1 to TRBJ2-1; D is perhaps TRBD2 (7 bases). Per the germline V gene, CDR1 is WNHNN and CDR2 is SYGVQD (reference sequence). The CDR3 covers 14 residues. The germline V and J ends were trimmed by 3 bases and 8 bases, with 14 bases remaining between them. CDR3 in amino acids: CASSEGGARDEQFF. CDR3 DNA: TGCGCCAGCAGTGAAGGGGGGGCCCGGGATGAGCAGTTCTTC.

The chain links TRBV5-1 to TRBJ1-6; tentative D call: TRBD1 (5 bases). V gave up 4 bases and J gave up 3 bases, with 11 bases separating them. From germline, CDR1 is SGHRS and CDR2 YFSETQ. The CDR3 runs 15 residues. The CDR3 is CASSPGGFYNSPLHF. CDR3 bases: TGCGCCAGCAGCCCCGGGGGTTTCTATAATTCACCCCTCCACTTT.

V is TRBV29-1 and J is TRBJ2-1, with TRBD2 as a possible D gene (5 bases). The V gene lost 3 bases and the J gene lost 6 bases, with 18 bases spanning the gap. The CDR3 totals 15 residues. In germline, CDR1 is SQVTM, CDR2 ANQGSEA. CDR3 DNA sequence: TGCAGCGTTGAGATGGAACGGGAACTTTTCAATGAGCAGTTCTTC. It encodes CSVEMERELFNEQFF.

In its sample, this clone was seen a few times. The chain links TRBV29-1 to TRBJ2-1; 11 nucleotides agree with TRBD2. Germline V gives CDR1 SQVTM, CDR2 ANQGSEA. The CDR3 has 12 amino acids. J lost 12 bases, V lost 3 bases, and 4 bases had no gene match. The DNA for the CDR3 is TGCAGCGTTGATAGCGGGGGGGCCTGGCAGTTCTTC. Translation gives CSVDSGGAWQFF.

Many counts were recorded for this clone. The V gene is TRBV19, the J gene TRBJ1-5, with a weak D call TRBD1 (5 bases). V shed 1 base and J shed 7 bases, with 17 bases lying between them. This CDR3 has 16 amino acids. CDR1 is LNHDA and CDR2 is SQIVND in the germline V gene (reference sequence). The chain's CDR3 is CASSIAGSGGVQPQHF. As DNA, the CDR3 is TGTGCCAGTAGTATAGCCGGGTCCGGAGGGGTCCAGCCCCAGCATTTT.